The sequence of this TCR delta chain was determined in a study of gamma-delta chains in newborns, infants, children. Study as a whole: Innate gammadelta T cells reportedly expand polyclonally right after birth, driven by microbial exposure, per the title.

TCRdb applied CATT to the reads for clone calling. The sample lists about 5,200 delta-chain clones, over 4% occurring once. This clone was counted a few times. Within the sample, other DNA sequences also encode this same CDR3. Germline V gene sequence: CDR1 GEAIGNYY, CDR2 EKD. This CDR3 has 16 residues. Trimming took 0 bases from V and 11 from J; bases not matched to a gene: 11. The sample consisted of blood. The V and J genes are TRDV2 and TRDJ1; TRDD3 aligns across 13 bases. This sequence was found in a child who was a newborn, infant or young child, either healthy, febrile or measles-vaccinated (not recorded which). Here the CDR3 reads CACDTVDTGGYGKLIF. CDR3 sequence (DNA): TGTGCCTGTGACACCGTAGATACTGGGGGATACGGGAAGCTCATCTTT.